This T cell receptor (beta chain) was captured in a study of blood T cell repertoires in COVID-19. Across the whole study: Spain, Italy and the United States supplied samples that represented acute and convalescent COVID-19. PBMCs, B-cell-depleted T cells, or T cells provided the cDNA or gDNA that made up the material.

Per the original methods: Reference gene primer amplification gave nucleated cell count estimates. Produced via immunoSEQ multiplex PCR; TCRdb's table is partial and in-frame only. That table is the source of V, J and clone size, and D and trimming were worked out from the DNA. This sample yields about 120,000 clones, of which under 80% are seen a single time; roughly 2.6% belongs to the top ten. V gave up 0 bases and J gave up 6 bases, with 15 bases separating them. This CDR3 spans 16 amino acids. CDR1 is SGHTS, CDR2 YDEGEE, per germline. The chain recombines TRBV5-8 with TRBJ1-4; D call uncertain. The TCR sequence derives from a man aged 45-60 years with acute or convalescent COVID-19. Input material: peripheral blood. The CDR3 spells CASSLESVVGYEKLFF. CDR3 bases: TGTGCCAGCAGCTTGGAATCCGTAGTTGGTTATGAAAAACTGTTTTTT.